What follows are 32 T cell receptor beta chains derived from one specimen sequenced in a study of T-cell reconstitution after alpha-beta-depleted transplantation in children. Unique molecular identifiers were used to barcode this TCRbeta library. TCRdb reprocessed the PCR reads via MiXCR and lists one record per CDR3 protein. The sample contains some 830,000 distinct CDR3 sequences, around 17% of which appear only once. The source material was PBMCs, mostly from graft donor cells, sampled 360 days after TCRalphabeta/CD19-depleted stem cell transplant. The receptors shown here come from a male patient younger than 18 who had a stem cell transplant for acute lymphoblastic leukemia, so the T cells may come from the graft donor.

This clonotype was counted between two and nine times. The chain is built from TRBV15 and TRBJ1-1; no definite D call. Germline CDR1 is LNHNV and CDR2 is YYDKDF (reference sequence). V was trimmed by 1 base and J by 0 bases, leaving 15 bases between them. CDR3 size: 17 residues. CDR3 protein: CATSRGVYLGMNTEAFF. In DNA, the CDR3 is TGTGCCACCAGCAGAGGGGTTTACTTAGGGATGAACACTGAAGCTTTCTTT.

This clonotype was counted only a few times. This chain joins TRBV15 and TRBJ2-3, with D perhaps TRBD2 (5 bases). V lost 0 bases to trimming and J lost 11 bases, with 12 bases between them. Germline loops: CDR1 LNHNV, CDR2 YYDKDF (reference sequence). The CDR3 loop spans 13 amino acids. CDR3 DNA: TGTGCCACCAGCAGAGATAGGGAGCAGGAGCAGTATTTT. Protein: CATSRDREQEQYF.

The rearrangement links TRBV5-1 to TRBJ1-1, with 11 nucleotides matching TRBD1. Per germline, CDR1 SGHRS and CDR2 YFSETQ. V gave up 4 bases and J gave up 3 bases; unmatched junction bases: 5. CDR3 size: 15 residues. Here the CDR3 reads CASSGQGAGYTEAFF. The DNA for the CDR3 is TGCGCCAGCAGCGGACAGGGGGCAGGGTACACTGAAGCTTTCTTT.

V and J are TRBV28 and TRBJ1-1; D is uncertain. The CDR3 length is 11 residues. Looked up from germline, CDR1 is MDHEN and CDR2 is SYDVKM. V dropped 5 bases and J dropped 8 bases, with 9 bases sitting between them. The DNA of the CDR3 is TGTGCCAGCAGTAGAATCTACGAAGCTTTCTTT. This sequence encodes CASSRIYEAFF.

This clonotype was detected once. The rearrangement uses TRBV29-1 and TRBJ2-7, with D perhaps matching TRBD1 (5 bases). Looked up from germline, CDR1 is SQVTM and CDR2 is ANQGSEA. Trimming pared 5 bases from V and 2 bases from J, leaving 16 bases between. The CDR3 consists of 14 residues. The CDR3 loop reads CSVQYQGGAYEQYF. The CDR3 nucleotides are TGCAGCGTTCAATACCAGGGTGGGGCCTACGAGCAGTACTTC.

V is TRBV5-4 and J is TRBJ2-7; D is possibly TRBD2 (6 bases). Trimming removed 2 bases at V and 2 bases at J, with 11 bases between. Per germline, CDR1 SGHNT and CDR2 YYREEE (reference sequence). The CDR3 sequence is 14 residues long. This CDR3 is CASSFGGATYEQYF. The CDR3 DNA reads TGTGCCAGCAGCTTTGGCGGGGCCACCTACGAGCAGTACTTC.

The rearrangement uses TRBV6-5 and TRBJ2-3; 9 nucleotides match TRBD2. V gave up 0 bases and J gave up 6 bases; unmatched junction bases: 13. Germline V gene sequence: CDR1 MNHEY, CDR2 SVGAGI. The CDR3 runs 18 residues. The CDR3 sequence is CASSYSKWAAGGPDTQYF. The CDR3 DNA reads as TGTGCCAGCAGTTACTCGAAATGGGCGGCGGGAGGGCCGGATACGCAGTATTTT.

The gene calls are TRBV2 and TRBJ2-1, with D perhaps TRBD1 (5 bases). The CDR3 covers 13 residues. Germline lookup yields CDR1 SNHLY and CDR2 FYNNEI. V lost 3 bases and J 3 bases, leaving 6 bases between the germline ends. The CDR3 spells CASSDTGYNEQFF. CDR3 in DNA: TGTGCCAGCAGTGACACAGGCTACAATGAGCAGTTCTTC.

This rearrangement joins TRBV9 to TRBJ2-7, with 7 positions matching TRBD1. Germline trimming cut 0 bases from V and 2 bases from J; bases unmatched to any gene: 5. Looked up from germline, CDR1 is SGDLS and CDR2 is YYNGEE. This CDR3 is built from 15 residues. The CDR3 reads CASSVAGTATYEQYF. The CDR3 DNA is TGTGCCAGCAGCGTAGCCGGGACAGCAACCTACGAGCAGTACTTC.

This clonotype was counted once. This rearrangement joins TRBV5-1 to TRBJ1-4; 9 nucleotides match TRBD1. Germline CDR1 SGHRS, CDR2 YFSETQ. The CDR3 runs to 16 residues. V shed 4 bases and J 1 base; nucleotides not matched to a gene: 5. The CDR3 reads CASSRTGEGTNEKLFF. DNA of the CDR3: TGCGCCAGCAGCCGGACAGGGGAAGGAACTAATGAAAAACTGTTTTTT.

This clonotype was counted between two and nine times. CDR3 region: CSARDLGGEAKNIQYF. The CDR3 DNA sequence: TGCAGTGCTAGAGATTTGGGCGGTGAAGCCAAAAACATTCAGTACTTC. The genes are TRBV20-1 and TRBJ2-4; D uncertain. Trimming took 0 bases from V and 0 from J, leaving 12 bases between them. Germline CDR1 is DFQATT and CDR2 is SNEGSKA (reference sequence). The CDR3 is made up of 16 amino acids.

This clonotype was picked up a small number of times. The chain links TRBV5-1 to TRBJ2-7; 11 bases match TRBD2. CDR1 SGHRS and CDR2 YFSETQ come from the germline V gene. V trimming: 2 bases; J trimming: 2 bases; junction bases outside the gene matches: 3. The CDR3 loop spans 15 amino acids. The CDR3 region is CASSLLAGETYEQYF. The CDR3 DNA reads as TGCGCCAGCAGCTTACTAGCGGGAGAAACCTACGAGCAGTACTTC.

DNA for the CDR3: TGTGCCAGCAGTTACGGGGCAGGGGGGTATAGCAATCAGCCCCAGCATTTT. Translated, it gives CASSYGAGGYSNQPQHF. The chain employs TRBV6-5 and TRBJ1-5, with TRBD1 identical over 7 bases. Germline CDR1 is MNHEY and CDR2 is SVGAGI. Trimming took 2 bases from V and 0 from J; bases not matched to a gene: 7. This CDR3 comprises 17 residues.

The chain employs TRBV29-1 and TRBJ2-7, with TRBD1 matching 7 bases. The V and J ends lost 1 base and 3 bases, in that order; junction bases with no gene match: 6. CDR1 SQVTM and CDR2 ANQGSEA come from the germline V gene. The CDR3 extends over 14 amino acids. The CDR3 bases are TGCAGCGTTGAAGGGAGGACAGGCTACTACGAGCAGTACTTC. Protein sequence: CSVEGRTGYYEQYF.

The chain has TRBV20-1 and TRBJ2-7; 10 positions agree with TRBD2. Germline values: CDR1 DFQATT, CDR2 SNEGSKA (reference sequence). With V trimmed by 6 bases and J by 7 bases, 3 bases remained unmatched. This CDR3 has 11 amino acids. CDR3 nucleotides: TGCAGTGCAGAGGGACTAGCGGAGCAGTACTTC. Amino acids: CSAEGLAEQYF.

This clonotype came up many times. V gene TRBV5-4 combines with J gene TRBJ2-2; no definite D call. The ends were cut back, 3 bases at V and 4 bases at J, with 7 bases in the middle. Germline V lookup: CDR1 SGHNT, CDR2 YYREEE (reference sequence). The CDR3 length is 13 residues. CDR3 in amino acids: CASSWTFTGELFF. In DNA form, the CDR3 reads TGTGCCAGCAGCTGGACCTTCACCGGGGAGCTGTTTTTT. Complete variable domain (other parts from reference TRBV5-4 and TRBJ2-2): ETGVTQSPTHLIKTRGQQVTLRCSSQSGHNTVSWYQQALGQGPQFIFQYYREEENGRGNFPPRFSGLQFPNYSSELNVNALELDDSALYLCASSWTFTGELFFGEGSRLTVL.

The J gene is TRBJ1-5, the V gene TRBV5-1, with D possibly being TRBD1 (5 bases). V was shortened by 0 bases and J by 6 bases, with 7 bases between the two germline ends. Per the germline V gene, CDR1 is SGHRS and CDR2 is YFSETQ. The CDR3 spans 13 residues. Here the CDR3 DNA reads TGCGCCAGCAGCTTGGCAGGGTTTCAGCCCCAGCATTTT. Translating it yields CASSLAGFQPQHF.

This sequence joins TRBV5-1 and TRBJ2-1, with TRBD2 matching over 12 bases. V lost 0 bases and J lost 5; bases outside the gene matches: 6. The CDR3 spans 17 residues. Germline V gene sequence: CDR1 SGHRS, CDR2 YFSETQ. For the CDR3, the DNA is TGCGCCAGCAGCTTGGCGGCCGGACTAGCGGGAAACAATGAGCAGTTCTTC. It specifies CASSLAAGLAGNNEQFF.

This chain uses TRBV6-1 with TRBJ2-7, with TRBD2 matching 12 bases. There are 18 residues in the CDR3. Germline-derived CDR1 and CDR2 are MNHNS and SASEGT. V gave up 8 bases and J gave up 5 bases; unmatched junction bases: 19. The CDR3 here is CASHMGASGRARFNEQYF. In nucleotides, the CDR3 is TGTGCCAGCCATATGGGGGCTAGCGGGAGGGCCAGATTCAACGAGCAGTACTTC.

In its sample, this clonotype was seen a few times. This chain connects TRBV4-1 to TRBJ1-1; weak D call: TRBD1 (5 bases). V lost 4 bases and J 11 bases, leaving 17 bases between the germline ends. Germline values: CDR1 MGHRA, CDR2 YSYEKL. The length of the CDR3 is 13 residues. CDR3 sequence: CASSPMGEGWAFF. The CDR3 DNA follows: TGCGCCAGCAGCCCCATGGGTGAGGGGTGGGCTTTCTTT.

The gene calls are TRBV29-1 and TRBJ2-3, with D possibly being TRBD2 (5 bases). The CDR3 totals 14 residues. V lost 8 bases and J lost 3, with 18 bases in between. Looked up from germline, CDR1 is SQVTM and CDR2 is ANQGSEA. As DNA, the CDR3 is TGCAGCACCTCATCAGAGGGAGTAACAGATACGCAGTATTTT. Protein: CSTSSEGVTDTQYF.

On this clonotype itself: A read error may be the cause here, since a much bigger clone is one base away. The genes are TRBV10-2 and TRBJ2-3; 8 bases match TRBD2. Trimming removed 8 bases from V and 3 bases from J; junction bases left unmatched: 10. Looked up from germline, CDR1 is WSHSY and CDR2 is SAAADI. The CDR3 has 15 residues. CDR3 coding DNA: TGCGCCAGCGGTGGGAGAGCGGGAGCTACAGATACGCAGTATTTT. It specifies CASGGRAGATDTQYF.

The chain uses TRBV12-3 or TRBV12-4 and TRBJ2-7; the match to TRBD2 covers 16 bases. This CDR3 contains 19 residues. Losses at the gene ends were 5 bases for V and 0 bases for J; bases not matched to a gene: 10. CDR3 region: CASSPRAGLAGGSSYEQYF. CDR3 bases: TGTGCCAGCAGTCCCCGAGCGGGACTAGCGGGAGGGAGCTCCTACGAGCAGTACTTC.

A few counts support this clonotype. For the CDR3, the DNA is TGTGCCAGCAGCCTAAGCTCCTATCGGTGGTACTTC. Protein product: CASSLSSYRWYF. This chain uses TRBV7-9 with TRBJ2-4, with no clear D. Trimming removed 5 bases from V and 15 bases from J, with 17 bases in between. There are 12 residues in the CDR3. Germline-derived CDR1 and CDR2 are SEHNR and FQNEAQ (reference sequence).

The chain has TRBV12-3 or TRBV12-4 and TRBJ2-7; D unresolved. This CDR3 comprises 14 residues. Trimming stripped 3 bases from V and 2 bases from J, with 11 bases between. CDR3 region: CASSLGPKAYEQYF. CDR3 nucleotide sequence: TGTGCCAGCAGTTTGGGCCCGAAAGCCTACGAGCAGTACTTC.

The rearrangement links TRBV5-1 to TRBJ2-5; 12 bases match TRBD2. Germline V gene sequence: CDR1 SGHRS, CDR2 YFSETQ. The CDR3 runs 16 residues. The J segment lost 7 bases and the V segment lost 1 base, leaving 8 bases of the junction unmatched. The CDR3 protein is CASSLQLAGGYGTQYF. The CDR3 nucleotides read TGCGCCAGCAGCTTGCAACTAGCGGGAGGATACGGGACCCAGTACTTC.

CDR3 loop: CASSRGEDTQYF. The CDR3 DNA reads as TGTGCCAGCAGCAGGGGAGAAGATACGCAGTATTTT. This sequence joins TRBV13 and TRBJ2-3, with D perhaps given as TRBD1 or TRBD2 (5 bases each). V was trimmed by 5 bases and J by 5 bases, leaving 8 bases between them. This CDR3 has 12 residues. Germline V gene lookup returns CDR1 PRHDT and CDR2 FYEKMQ (reference sequence).

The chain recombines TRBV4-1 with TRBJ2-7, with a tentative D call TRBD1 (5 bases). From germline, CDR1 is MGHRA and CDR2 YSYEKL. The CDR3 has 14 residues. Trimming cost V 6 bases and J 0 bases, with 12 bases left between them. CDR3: CASRATGSSYEQYF. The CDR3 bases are TGCGCCAGCAGGGCTACAGGAAGCTCCTACGAGCAGTACTTC.

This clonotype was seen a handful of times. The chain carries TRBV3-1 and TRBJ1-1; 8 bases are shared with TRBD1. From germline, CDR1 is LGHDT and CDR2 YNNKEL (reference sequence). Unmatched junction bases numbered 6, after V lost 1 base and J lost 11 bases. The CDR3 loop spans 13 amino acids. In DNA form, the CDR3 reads TGTGCCAGCAGCCAAGGAACAACAGGGGGTGCTTTCTTT. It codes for CASSQGTTGGAFF.

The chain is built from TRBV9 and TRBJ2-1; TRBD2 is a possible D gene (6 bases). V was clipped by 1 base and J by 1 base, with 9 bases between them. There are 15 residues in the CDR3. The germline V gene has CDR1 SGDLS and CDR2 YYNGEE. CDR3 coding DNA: TGTGCCAGCAGCGTACGGGAGTTGTCCTACAATGAGCAGTTCTTC. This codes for CASSVRELSYNEQFF.

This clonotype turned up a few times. The CDR3 region has the DNA TGCAGTGCGTCCGCGGGACAACATAGAACCGGGGAGCTGTTTTTT. This translates into CSASAGQHRTGELFF. The chain recombines TRBV20-1 with TRBJ2-2; either TRBD1 or TRBD2 may supply D (6 bases each). This CDR3 has 15 amino acids. V was clipped by 6 bases and J by 5 bases, with 19 bases between them. Per germline, CDR1 DFQATT and CDR2 SNEGSKA (reference sequence).

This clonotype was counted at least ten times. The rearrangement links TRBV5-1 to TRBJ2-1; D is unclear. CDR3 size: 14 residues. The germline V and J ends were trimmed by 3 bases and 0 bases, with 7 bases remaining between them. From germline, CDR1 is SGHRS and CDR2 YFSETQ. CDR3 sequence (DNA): TGCGCCAGCAGCTCTGAGTCCTCCTACAATGAGCAGTTCTTC. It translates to CASSSESSYNEQFF.